This T cell receptor beta chain was recovered during a study of PD-1 blockade in classical Hodgkin lymphoma. With no exception, relapse followed autologous stem cell transplantation in all patients, and brentuximab vedotin exposure varied. Note on this clone: The antigen remains undetermined.

General study findings and limits: Those patients who began receiving nivolumab less than 1 year after ASCT had lower diversity, and they were excluded.

Germline CDR1 and CDR2: MDHEN and SYDVKM. Germline trimming cut 5 bases from V and 4 bases from J; bases unmatched to any gene: 5. The CDR3 length is 15 residues. Assay: immunoSEQ multiplex PCR; the TCRdb copy retains only in-frame clones and omits some. The sample carries about 59,000 clones, more than 90% recorded once. This receptor was obtained from a human donor with classical Hodgkin lymphoma. J is TRBJ2-1 and V is TRBV28; 10 nucleotides align to TRBD1. The material was peripheral blood mononuclear cells (PBMCs), obtained at baseline. CDR3 in amino acids: CASSPWTGGYNEQFF. The CDR3 coding sequence is TGTGCCAGCAGTCCTTGGACAGGGGGTTACAATGAGCAGTTCTTC.